The rows below give T cell receptor beta chains drawn from one sample of a study of T cell responses to AZD1222 COVID-19 vaccine. Here immunoSEQ multiplex PCR was the method, and the copy in TCRdb shows in-frame clones only, minus some. The table records 95,000 to 130,000 clones, roughly 93% of them present only once. Sequencing was performed on peripheral blood, taken on day 0 of AZD1222 vaccination. The source is an adult in good health. Each CDR3 is given with its conserved first and last residue. Each record gives: J gene, CDR3 length, V gene, clone size, D gene, CDR3 protein, CDR3 DNA. A D gene is named only where the DNA matches it firmly. Rows give clone size only sometimes, using once, few, many, or a class for an expanded clone.

>TRBJ1-1|15|TRBV10-1|.|TRBD1
CASSAGATGDTEAFF
TGCGCCAGCAGTGCAGGAGCGACAGGGGACACTGAAGCTTTCTTT
>TRBJ1-1|13|TRBV19|.|.
CASSMGGNTEAFF
TGTGCCAGTAGTATGGGGGGGAACACTGAAGCTTTCTTT
>TRBJ2-1|11|TRBV19|.|.
CASSIINEQFF
TGTGCCAGTAGTATTATCAATGAGCAGTTCTTC
>TRBJ1-2|14|TRBV5-1|.|TRBD1
CASSLDGTGFGYTF
TGCGCCAGCAGCTTGGACGGGACAGGGTTCGGCTACACCTTC
>TRBJ2-5|12|TRBV19|once|.
CASSIGEETQYF
TGTGCCAGTAGTATTGGGGAAGAGACCCAGTACTTC
>TRBJ2-1|11|TRBV12-3/TRBV12-4|.|.
CASRRRNEQFF
TGTGCCAGCAGACGACGCAATGAGCAGTTCTTC
>TRBJ1-6|12|TRBV19|.|.
CASRLLNSPLHF
TGTGCCAGTAGGCTTCTCAATTCACCCCTCCACTTT
>TRBJ2-2|14|TRBV19|.|TRBD1
CASETGARTGELFF
TGTGCCAGCGAGACAGGGGCGAGGACCGGGGAGCTGTTTTTT
>TRBJ2-4|14|TRBV2|.|.
CASRPPGAKNIQYF
TGTGCCAGCAGGCCTCCCGGGGCCAAAAACATTCAGTACTTC
>TRBJ2-1|13|TRBV2|.|.
CASSELSRGEQFF
TGTGCCAGCAGTGAATTATCCCGGGGTGAGCAGTTCTTC
>TRBJ2-3|16|TRBV2|.|TRBD2
CASSRTSGGSTDTQYF
TGTGCCAGCAGTAGGACTAGCGGGGGGAGCACAGATACGCAGTATTTT
>TRBJ1-5|18|TRBV19|once|.
CASSIFSGGAGSNQPQHF
TGTGCCAGTAGTATATTTTCGGGGGGCGCTGGGAGCAATCAGCCCCAGCATTTT
>TRBJ2-3|14|TRBV5-5|.|.
CASRQLGDTDTQYF
TGTGCCAGCAGGCAACTCGGAGACACAGATACGCAGTATTTT
>TRBJ1-1|13|TRBV7-9|.|.
CASSPWGNTEAFF
TGTGCCAGCAGCCCCTGGGGGAACACTGAAGCTTTCTTT
>TRBJ2-1|13|TRBV7-9|few|.
CASSLRVRNEQFF
TGTGCCAGCAGCTTAAGGGTCCGGAATGAGCAGTTCTTC
>TRBJ2-3|13|TRBV29-1|.|.
CSGGQIRTDTQYF
TGCAGCGGTGGACAAATACGCACAGATACGCAGTATTTT
>TRBJ1-1|13|TRBV5-4|few|.
CASSPRDTTEAFF
TGTGCCAGCAGCCCCCGGGACACCACTGAAGCTTTCTTT
>TRBJ2-1|14|TRBV11-3|.|TRBD2
CASSSGLALNEQFF
TGTGCCAGCAGCTCGGGACTAGCGCTCAATGAGCAGTTCTTC
>TRBJ2-5|16|TRBV7-9|.|TRBD2
CASSLWAGELQETQYF
TGTGCCAGCAGCTTATGGGCGGGAGAGCTCCAAGAGACCCAGTACTTC
>TRBJ2-3|13|TRBV4-1|.|.
CASSRVVGDTQYF
TGCGCCAGCAGCCGAGTCGTTGGAGATACGCAGTATTTT
>TRBJ1-1|15|TRBV19|few|TRBD1
CASSIPGTDYAEAFF
TGTGCCAGTAGTATCCCAGGGACAGACTACGCTGAAGCTTTCTTT
>TRBJ1-6|14|TRBV2|.|TRBD1
CASRRDRDGSPLHF
TGTGCCAGCCGCCGGGACAGGGACGGATCACCCCTCCACTTT
>TRBJ2-3|15|TRBV10-1|.|TRBD2
CASRTGLAATDTQYF
TGCGCCAGCAGGACGGGACTAGCGGCCACAGATACGCAGTATTTT
>TRBJ2-7|14|TRBV19|.|.
CASSISQDAYEQYF
TGTGCCAGTAGTATATCCCAGGACGCCTACGAGCAGTACTTC
>TRBJ2-1|14|TRBV6-5|.|TRBD2
CASRTSGRDNEQFF
TGTGCCAGCAGAACTAGCGGGAGGGACAATGAGCAGTTCTTC
>TRBJ2-1|15|TRBV18|.|.
CASSPPPQATGEQFF
TGTGCCAGCTCACCACCCCCGCAGGCAACGGGTGAGCAGTTCTTC
>TRBJ1-1|15|TRBV28|.|TRBD1
CASSQLDRGQSEAFF
TGTGCCAGCAGTCAGCTAGACAGGGGGCAAAGTGAAGCTTTCTTT
>TRBJ2-7|15|TRBV5-1|.|TRBD2
CASSLRLAEPYEQYF
TGCGCCAGCAGCTTGCGGCTAGCGGAACCCTACGAGCAGTACTTC
>TRBJ1-2|14|TRBV29-1|once|.
CSVEESASNYGYTF
TGCAGCGTTGAAGAAAGTGCGTCCAACTATGGCTACACCTTC
>TRBJ2-3|15|TRBV13|.|.
CASSFSRTATDTQYF
TGTGCCAGCAGCTTCTCTCGGACAGCCACAGATACGCAGTATTTT
>TRBJ2-1|13|TRBV30|.|.
CAWSIQTWGEQFF
TGTGCCTGGAGTATTCAGACGTGGGGTGAGCAGTTCTTC
>TRBJ1-1|13|TRBV5-1|.|.
CASSGEQGTEAFF
TGCGCCAGCAGCGGAGAACAGGGCACTGAAGCTTTCTTT
>TRBJ1-1|16|TRBV28|.|.
CASSLFGVTQNTEAFF
TGTGCCAGCAGTTTATTCGGAGTTACACAGAACACTGAAGCTTTCTTT
>TRBJ2-1|13|TRBV30|.|.
CAWSVLLAGEQFF
TGTGCCTGGAGTGTACTATTAGCTGGTGAGCAGTTCTTC
>TRBJ2-5|12|TRBV6-5|.|.
CASGQVQETQYF
TGTGCCAGCGGGCAGGTTCAAGAGACCCAGTACTTC
>TRBJ1-5|13|TRBV5-1|.|.
CASRRSIGQPQHF
TGCGCCAGCAGGAGATCTATCGGTCAGCCCCAGCATTTT
>TRBJ2-7|14|TRBV11-2|.|.
CASSFGRSLYEQYF
TGTGCCAGCAGCTTCGGCCGTAGCCTCTACGAGCAGTACTTC
>TRBJ1-1|13|TRBV12-3/TRBV12-4|few|TRBD1
CASRDAGGTEAFF
TGTGCCAGCAGGGATGCAGGGGGCACTGAAGCTTTCTTT
>TRBJ2-6|15|TRBV27|few|.
CASRGESPGANVLTF
TGTGCCAGCAGGGGAGAGTCCCCTGGGGCCAACGTCCTGACTTTC